The 29 T cell receptor beta chains below come from one sample, sequenced in a study of shared clonotypes between healthy human individuals. The naive CD8 fraction comprised CD45RO-negative cells positively selected for CCR7 and excluded terminally differentiated effector memory CD45RA+ cells. Repertoires were generated with immunoSEQ multiplex PCR, while TCRdb's copy carries only in-frame clones and drops some. In the table there are some 2 million clones, over 85% of which are singletons. The specimen sequenced was naive CD8+ T cells sorted from blood. The receptors originated from a man aged 18-30 years in good health.

The gene calls are TRBV6-1 and TRBJ2-5, with 9 bases lining up with TRBD1. Germline CDR1 and CDR2: MNHNS and SASEGT. This CDR3 has 15 amino acids. The ends lost 3 bases at V and 3 bases at J; junction bases unmatched: 5. The CDR3 DNA is TGTGCCAGCAGTGAGTCCGGGACAGGGAAAGAGACCCAGTACTTC. Amino acids: CASSESGTGKETQYF.

This chain joins TRBV5-1 and TRBJ2-7; either TRBD1 or TRBD2 may supply D (5 bases each). The CDR3 covers 15 residues. Trimming removed 0 bases at V and 5 bases at J, with 15 bases between. The germline gives CDR1 SGHRS, CDR2 YFSETQ. Here the CDR3 DNA reads TGCGCCAGCAGCTTGGGCATCCAGGGAGCCCACGAGCAGTACTTC. Residues: CASSLGIQGAHEQYF.

This clone was observed a few times. The chain employs TRBV18 and TRBJ2-5, with D possibly matching TRBD2 (6 bases). Trimming removed 3 bases from V and 0 bases from J, with 14 bases in between. The CDR3 totals 16 residues. Germline lookup yields CDR1 KGHSH and CDR2 LQKENI. The CDR3 bases are TGTGCCAGCTCACCTGGGCTAGCGAGATACCAAGAGACCCAGTACTTC. Its translation: CASSPGLARYQETQYF.

The chain has TRBV7-9 and TRBJ2-7; 12 bases map to TRBD1. V trimming: 3 bases; J trimming: 3 bases; junction bases outside the gene matches: 3. The CDR3 has 15 residues. Germline V CDR1 and CDR2: SEHNR, FQNEAQ (reference sequence). This CDR3 is CASSFRDRGLYEQYF. The DNA of the CDR3 is TGTGCCAGCAGCTTCCGGGACAGGGGGCTCTACGAGCAGTACTTC.

The rearrangement links TRBV10-1 to TRBJ2-7; no clear D gene. The V gene lost 4 bases and the J gene lost 6 bases, with 10 bases spanning the gap. Per germline, CDR1 WNHNN and CDR2 SYGVQD (reference sequence). The CDR3 sequence is 12 residues long. The CDR3 loop is CASSGRGSEQYF. The CDR3 nucleotides are TGCGCCAGCAGTGGACGAGGATCCGAGCAGTACTTC.

This chain joins TRBV18 and TRBJ1-1, with D hard to call. This CDR3 comprises 14 residues. Deletions cut 2 bases from V and 7 bases from J, with 14 bases between. Looked up from germline, CDR1 is KGHSH and CDR2 is LQKENI. The CDR3 loop reads CASSPLPSSGEAFF. DNA for the CDR3: TGTGCCAGCTCACCATTACCATCCAGCGGTGAAGCTTTCTTT.

The V gene is TRBV29-1, the J gene TRBJ2-2; a weak D match, TRBD1 (5 bases). The V gene's germline CDR1 is SQVTM and CDR2 ANQGSEA. Trimming cost V 6 bases and J 8 bases, with 16 bases left between them. The CDR3 length is 13 residues. CDR3 coding DNA: TGCAGCGTCTATTCTGGGGCAACAGGGGAGCTGTTTTTT. Amino acid sequence: CSVYSGATGELFF.

This chain connects TRBV6-5 to TRBJ2-7; possible D gene TRBD2, 5 bases. The CDR3 length is 14 residues. Germline V gene sequence: CDR1 MNHEY, CDR2 SVGAGI. Trimming took off 2 bases at V and 3 bases at J, with 11 bases between the two ends. Here the CDR3 reads CASSYAPSGYEQYF. The CDR3 DNA reads as TGTGCCAGCAGTTACGCGCCGAGCGGCTACGAGCAGTACTTC.

This sequence joins TRBV9 and TRBJ2-1, with 9 bases matching TRBD2. V lost 0 bases and J lost 8; bases outside the gene matches: 9. Per germline, CDR1 SGDLS and CDR2 YYNGEE. This CDR3 is 16 amino acids long. The CDR3 DNA follows: TGTGCCAGCAGCGTAGCTGGGCTAGCGGGGATAGATGAGCAGTTCTTC. Translated: CASSVAGLAGIDEQFF.

The chain employs TRBV6-5 and TRBJ1-6; D is ambiguous. V was pared by 2 bases and J by 15 bases, with 14 bases between. Germline values: CDR1 MNHEY, CDR2 SVGAGI. The CDR3 is 13 amino acids. The CDR3 DNA sequence: TGTGCCAGCAGTTACGACCCTACAAGTCTCCTCCACTTT. Amino acid sequence: CASSYDPTSLLHF.

V usage is TRBV29-1 and J usage is TRBJ1-1; D unclear. The CDR3 has 10 residues. V was trimmed by 5 bases and J by 3 bases, leaving 4 bases between them. Germline V lookup: CDR1 SQVTM, CDR2 ANQGSEA. The CDR3: CSVMDTEAFF. The DNA of the CDR3 is TGCAGCGTTATGGACACTGAAGCTTTCTTT.

This clone came up once. This chain connects TRBV6-5 to TRBJ2-2; a weak D match, TRBD2 (5 bases). Deletions cut 0 bases from V and 7 bases from J, with 9 bases between. This CDR3 has 14 amino acids. Germline loops: CDR1 MNHEY, CDR2 SVGAGI. For the CDR3, the DNA is TGTGCCAGCAGTTACTCTGCGGGCGGCGGGGAGCTGTTTTTT. Residues: CASSYSAGGGELFF.

V gene TRBV10-3 combines with J gene TRBJ2-3; the D is unclear. This CDR3 comprises 15 residues. The V end lost 3 bases, the J end lost 2 bases, and 12 bases lay between the germline ends. Germline loops: CDR1 ENHRY, CDR2 SYGVKD. The CDR3 here is CAISELTDNTDTQYF. In DNA, the CDR3 is TGTGCCATCAGTGAACTGACTGATAACACAGATACGCAGTATTTT.

This clone was observed a single time. The J gene is TRBJ2-1, the V gene TRBV25-1; 7 nucleotides line up with TRBD2. Germline CDR1 reads MGHDK; CDR2 reads SYGVNS. The CDR3 spans 15 residues. With V trimmed by 1 base and J by 6 bases, 6 bases remained unmatched. CDR3 sequence: CASSEWGEGRNEQFF. CDR3 bases: TGTGCCAGCAGTGAATGGGGGGAGGGTCGCAATGAGCAGTTCTTC.

The chain has TRBV2 and TRBJ2-2; TRBD2 matches 15 bases. The V segment lost 6 bases and the J segment 5 bases; nucleotides outside the gene matches: 7. The CDR3 is made up of 17 amino acids. Per the germline V gene, CDR1 is SNHLY and CDR2 is FYNNEI. This chain's CDR3 is CASRVGLAGGVTGELFF. CDR3 sequence (DNA): TGTGCCAGCAGAGTGGGACTAGCGGGAGGTGTGACCGGGGAGCTGTTTTTT.

This chain joins TRBV4-1 and TRBJ2-5; 14 positions agree with TRBD2. This CDR3 has 17 residues. Losses at the gene ends were 6 bases for V and 0 bases for J; bases not matched to a gene: 6. Germline V gene data show CDR1 as MGHRA and CDR2 as YSYEKL. The CDR3 region is CASSGLAGGPYQETQYF. The CDR3 coding sequence is TGCGCCAGCAGTGGACTAGCGGGGGGCCCGTACCAAGAGACCCAGTACTTC.

The chain is built from TRBV12-2 and TRBJ2-1; no check of the table's D call, TRBD2, against the DNA was made. TRBV12-2 is reported as a pseudogene. The CDR3 has 16 amino acids. The CDR3 region is CASPGRVTVSYNEQFF. The CDR3 DNA follows: TGTGCAAGTCCCGGGCGGGTGACGGTCTCCTACAATGAGCAGTTCTTC.

This clone was seen just once. The chain links TRBV2 to TRBJ2-7; TRBD1 might be the D (5 bases). The CDR3 is 14 residues long. Germline CDR1 SNHLY, CDR2 FYNNEI. Deletions cut 3 bases from V and 2 bases from J, with 11 bases between. CDR3 nucleotide sequence: TGTGCCAGCAGTGATTCGCAGGGCGCCTACGAGCAGTACTTC. Translation: CASSDSQGAYEQYF.

Only one count was recorded for this clone. J is TRBJ2-3 and V is TRBV14, with D maybe TRBD1 (6 bases). The CDR3 runs to 15 residues. From germline, CDR1 is SGHDN and CDR2 FVKESK. V was clipped by 3 bases and J by 2 bases, with 12 bases between them. The CDR3 loop reads CASSHWDTPTDTQYF. In DNA form, the CDR3 reads TGTGCCAGCAGCCACTGGGACACCCCCACAGATACGCAGTATTTT. Based on the CDR3 plus reference TRBV14 and TRBJ2-3, the full variable domain is EAGVTQFPSHSVIEKGQTVTLRCDPISGHDNLYWYRRVMGKEIKFLLHFVKESKQDESGMPNNRFLAERTGGTYSTLKVQPAELEDSGVYFCASSHWDTPTDTQYFGPGTRLTVL.

The CDR3 DNA reads TGCGCCAGCAGCCAGGAACCGACAGGGACAAAGTATTTT. Translation gives CASSQEPTGTKYF. The rearrangement links TRBV4-1 to TRBJ2-3, with TRBD1 identical over 7 bases. Germline V gives CDR1 MGHRA, CDR2 YSYEKL. CDR3 length: 13 residues. Germline trimming cut 3 bases from V and 13 bases from J; bases unmatched to any gene: 10.

The V call is TRBV10-2, the J call TRBJ2-1, with D unresolved. The V end lost 3 bases, the J end lost 7 bases, and 7 bases lay between the germline ends. CDR1 and CDR2 (germline): WSHSY, SAAADI. There are 12 residues in the CDR3. Here the CDR3 DNA reads TGCGCCAGCAGTGACTGGGTTAATGAGCAGTTCTTC. Amino acid sequence: CASSDWVNEQFF.

The rearrangement uses TRBV13 and TRBJ1-1; 8 nucleotides match TRBD1. This CDR3 comprises 16 residues. Germline lookup yields CDR1 PRHDT and CDR2 FYEKMQ (reference sequence). With 4 bases clipped from V and 1 base from J, the junction kept 8 bases outside the gene matches. The CDR3 here is CASSSTGVAGNTEAFF. CDR3 DNA sequence: TGTGCCAGCAGCTCGACAGGGGTCGCTGGGAACACTGAAGCTTTCTTT.

This chain uses TRBV19 with TRBJ1-1; D might be TRBD1 (6 bases). Trimming removed 7 bases from V and 1 base from J, with 13 bases in between. Germline CDR1 is LNHDA and CDR2 is SQIVND (reference sequence). The CDR3 totals 14 residues. This CDR3 reads CASTPGAANTEAFF. CDR3 coding DNA: TGTGCCAGTACCCCAGGGGCCGCGAACACTGAAGCTTTCTTT.

This chain uses TRBV5-4 with TRBJ2-5; D is unresolved. The CDR3 is 13 amino acids. CDR1 is SGHNT and CDR2 is YYREEE in the germline V gene (reference sequence). V was trimmed by 6 bases and J by 0 bases, leaving 9 bases between them. The CDR3 DNA reads TGTGCCAGCAAAGTGCTGTACCAAGAGACCCAGTACTTC. Translating gives CASKVLYQETQYF.

The CDR3 sequence: CAISEVTGDPMNTEAFF. CDR3 DNA sequence: TGTGCCATCAGTGAGGTCACAGGGGATCCAATGAACACTGAAGCTTTCTTT. The chain is built from TRBV10-3 and TRBJ1-1, with TRBD1 identical over 7 bases. J was trimmed by 0 bases and V by 2 bases; bases with no gene match: 9. The CDR3 covers 17 residues. The germline gives CDR1 ENHRY, CDR2 SYGVKD.

The V gene is TRBV6-1, the J gene TRBJ2-3; possibly TRBD1 or TRBD2 for D (5 bases each). Between the trimmed V and J ends, which lost 4 bases and 6 bases, there was a span of 14 bases. From germline, CDR1 is MNHNS and CDR2 SASEGT. The CDR3 sequence is 14 residues long. The CDR3 nucleotides read TGTGCCAGCAGTGGACGGGACCTTCCGGATACGCAGTATTTT. Residues: CASSGRDLPDTQYF.

The CDR3 DNA reads TGTGCCAGCAGCTTAATTAGGGGCGATGAGGGCACTGAAGCTTTCTTT. Its translation: CASSLIRGDEGTEAFF. The genes are TRBV7-8 and TRBJ1-1; possibly TRBD1 for D (5 bases). Trimming took 2 bases from V and 4 from J, leaving 17 bases between them. Germline-derived CDR1 and CDR2 are SGHVS and FQNEAQ. CDR3 size: 16 residues.

The gene calls are TRBV4-3 and TRBJ2-7; D ambiguous. The CDR3 consists of 15 residues. V shed 1 base and J shed 0 bases, with 10 bases lying between them. Germline V lookup: CDR1 LGHNA, CDR2 YSLEER. CDR3 nucleotide sequence: TGCGCCAGCAGCCAAGCCTACGGCGACTCCTACGAGCAGTACTTC. Its translation is CASSQAYGDSYEQYF.

This rearrangement joins TRBV15 to TRBJ1-2, with 9 bases aligning to TRBD1. V shed 0 bases and J 0 bases; nucleotides not matched to a gene: 14. Per germline, CDR1 LNHNV and CDR2 YYDKDF (reference sequence). CDR3 length equals 20 residues. The CDR3 loop is CATSRDLSGTGWEANYGYTF. In DNA form, the CDR3 reads TGTGCCACCAGCAGAGATCTAAGTGGGACAGGGTGGGAAGCTAACTATGGCTACACCTTC. Variable domain in full (rest from reference TRBV15 and TRBJ1-2): DAMVIQNPRYQVTQFGKPVTLSCSQTLNHNVMYWYQQKSSQAPKLLFHYYDKDFNNEADTPDNFQSRRPNTSFCFLDIRSPGLGDTAMYLCATSRDLSGTGWEANYGYTFGSGTRLTVV.